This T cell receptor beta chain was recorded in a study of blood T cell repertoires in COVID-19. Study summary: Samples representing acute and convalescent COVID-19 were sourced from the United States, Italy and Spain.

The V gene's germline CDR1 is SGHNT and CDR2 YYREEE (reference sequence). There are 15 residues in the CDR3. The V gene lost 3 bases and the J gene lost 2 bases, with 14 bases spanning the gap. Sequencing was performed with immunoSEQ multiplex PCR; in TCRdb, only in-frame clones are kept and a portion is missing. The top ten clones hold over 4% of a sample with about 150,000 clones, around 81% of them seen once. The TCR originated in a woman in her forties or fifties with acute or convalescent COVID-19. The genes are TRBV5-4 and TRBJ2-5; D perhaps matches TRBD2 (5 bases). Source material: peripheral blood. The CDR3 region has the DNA TGTGCCAGCAGCTCGGCGAGCGGTTCACAAGAGACCCAGTACTTC. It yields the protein CASSSASGSQETQYF.